This T cell receptor beta chain is drawn from a study of T cell changes during pregnancy in multiple sclerosis. V gave up 2 bases and J gave up 3 bases, with 14 bases separating them. The CDR3 extends over 15 amino acids. Germline CDR1 reads LNHDA; CDR2 reads SQIVND (reference sequence). Sequencing was performed with immunoSEQ multiplex PCR; in TCRdb, only in-frame clones are kept and a portion is missing. In the table there are fewer than 60,000 clones, roughly 91% of which are singletons. The receptor's source is a female donor in good health, enrolled as a control in a pregnancy study. The chain couples TRBV19 to TRBJ2-7, with a weak D call TRBD1 (6 bases). The material sequenced was peripheral blood, taken in the third trimester of pregnancy. For the CDR3, the DNA is TGTGCCAGTAGTATAATACAGGGTGAGGTCTACGAGCAGTACTTC. This sequence encodes CASSIIQGEVYEQYF.